The rows below give T cell receptor beta chains drawn from one sample of a study of blood T cell repertoires in COVID-19. The protocol was immunoSEQ multiplex PCR, while the TCRdb copy is restricted to in-frame clones and leaves out a portion. The data show approximately 330,000 clones, nearly 90% seen once. The sample comprised peripheral blood. These receptors were collected from a woman in her thirties or forties with COVID-19, enrolled during active disease. The CDR3 runs from the conserved cysteine through the conserved F or W. The D gene is left open where the match is weak. Some rows have no size entry. The others give once, few or many, or a class for an expanded clone.

len	v_gene	d_gene	abundance	j_gene	CDR3aa	CDR3nt
12	TRBV12-3/TRBV12-4	.	.	TRBJ1-2	CAITGGDYGYTF	TGTGCCATCACAGGCGGTGACTATGGCTACACCTTC
14	TRBV14	.	.	TRBJ2-3	CASSQPWRADTQYF	TGTGCCAGCAGCCAACCCTGGCGGGCAGATACGCAGTATTTT
15	TRBV7-8	.	.	TRBJ1-5	CASSRQRHSNQPQHF	TGTGCCAGCAGCCGACAGCGACATAGCAATCAGCCCCAGCATTTT
15	TRBV5-4	TRBD1	.	TRBJ1-4	CASSLRDRDNEKLFF	TGTGCCAGCAGCCTACGGGACAGGGATAATGAAAAACTGTTTTTT
15	TRBV4-3	TRBD1	.	TRBJ1-4	CASSTTGAPSEKLFF	TGCGCCAGCAGTACCACAGGGGCCCCTAGCGAAAAACTGTTTTTT
13	TRBV11-2	.	.	TRBJ1-6	CASSLAGMRPLHF	TGTGCCAGCAGCTTAGCAGGGATGCGACCCCTCCACTTT
14	TRBV25-1	.	.	TRBJ1-5	CASSDVAGDQPQHF	TGTGCCAGCAGTGACGTGGCGGGGGATCAGCCCCAGCATTTT
14	TRBV6-4	.	few	TRBJ1-1	CASRAGRMNTEAFF	TGTGCCAGCAGAGCAGGGCGGATGAACACTGAAGCTTTCTTT
16	TRBV28	TRBD2	.	TRBJ2-2	CASSLKMTGGPWELFF	TGTGCCAGCAGTTTAAAGATGACGGGAGGGCCCTGGGAGCTGTTTTTT
15	TRBV7-9	.	.	TRBJ1-4	CASSSNGAEGEKLFF	TGTGCCAGCAGCTCCAATGGGGCGGAAGGTGAAAAACTGTTTTTT
16	TRBV6-2/TRBV6-3	TRBD1	.	TRBJ2-7	CASSYYTGQRSYEQYF	TGTGCCAGCAGTTACTACACGGGACAGCGCTCCTACGAGCAGTACTTC
14	TRBV19	TRBD1	.	TRBJ1-1	CASSIRGQGVEAFF	TGTGCCAGTAGTATAAGGGGACAGGGGGTTGAAGCTTTCTTT
15	TRBV9	.	.	TRBJ1-1	CASSVVDRPNTEAFF	TGTGCCAGCAGCGTAGTAGACAGGCCGAACACTGAAGCTTTCTTT
15	TRBV3-1/TRBV3-2	TRBD2	.	TRBJ2-1	CASRPSLAGAGEQFF	TGTGCCAGCAGGCCTTCTTTGGCGGGAGCGGGTGAGCAGTTCTTC
16	TRBV7-9	TRBD1	.	TRBJ1-3	CASSIRQGIPGNTIYF	TGTGCCAGCAGCATAAGACAGGGAATTCCTGGAAACACCATATATTTT
14	TRBV29-1	.	.	TRBJ2-5	CSLFLRQGRETQYF	TGCAGCCTTTTCCTGAGGCAGGGGAGAGAGACCCAGTACTTC
14	TRBV2	TRBD1	.	TRBJ1-1	CASTIYTGDTEAFF	TGTGCCAGCACCATCTATACAGGGGACACTGAAGCTTTCTTT
17	TRBV24-1	TRBD1	once	TRBJ2-6	CATSEPTGGSGANVLTF	TGTGCCACCAGTGAGCCCACAGGGGGCTCTGGGGCCAACGTCCTGACTTTC
14	TRBV27	.	.	TRBJ2-7	CASSLNVSPGEQYF	TGTGCCAGCAGTTTAAATGTATCACCGGGGGAGCAGTACTTC
12	TRBV5-5	.	.	TRBJ1-1	CASSSFVEEAFF	TGTGCCAGCAGCTCCTTCGTTGAGGAAGCTTTCTTT
12	TRBV7-9	.	.	TRBJ1-2	CASSSGAYGYTF	TGTGCCAGCAGCTCAGGGGCTTATGGCTACACCTTC
14	TRBV9	TRBD1	.	TRBJ1-2	CASQTGMGNYGYTF	TGTGCCAGTCAGACAGGGATGGGGAACTATGGCTACACCTTC
15	TRBV30	TRBD2	once	TRBJ2-2	CAWSVGGTLTGELFF	TGTGCCTGGAGTGTGGGAGGGACCCTCACCGGGGAGCTGTTTTTT
16	TRBV7-2	TRBD2	.	TRBJ2-5	CASSLARTSGQETQYF	TGTGCCAGCAGCTTAGCGCGGACTAGCGGGCAAGAGACCCAGTACTTC
13	TRBV28	.	.	TRBJ1-1	CASSSQENTEAFF	TGTGCCAGCAGTTCTCAGGAGAACACTGAAGCTTTCTTT
14	TRBV5-1	TRBD2	.	TRBJ2-1	CASSASGSYNEQFF	TGCGCCAGCAGCGCTAGCGGCTCCTACAATGAGCAGTTCTTC
15	TRBV7-9	.	.	TRBJ1-2	CASSLDSGHLYGYTF	TGTGCCAGCAGCTTAGATTCGGGACACCTCTATGGCTACACCTTC
15	TRBV18	TRBD1	.	TRBJ1-6	CASSPQGQGNSPLHF	TGTGCCAGCTCACCGCAGGGACAGGGAAACTCACCCCTCCACTTT
15	TRBV7-8	.	.	TRBJ2-7	CASSLAGGAIYEQYF	TGTGCCAGCAGCTTAGCAGGGGGGGCCATCTACGAGCAGTACTTC
13	TRBV19	.	.	TRBJ2-2	CASSIDLSGELFF	TGTGCCAGTAGTATAGATCTGTCCGGGGAGCTGTTTTTT
15	TRBV6-1	.	.	TRBJ1-3	CASSEFPGSGNTIYF	TGTGCCAGCAGTGAATTCCCAGGCTCTGGAAACACCATATATTTT
15	TRBV29-1	TRBD1	.	TRBJ1-2	CSATGAAGLAYGYTF	TGCAGCGCGACAGGGGCGGCCGGGCTTGCCTATGGCTACACCTTC
14	TRBV18	TRBD1	.	TRBJ1-5	CASSPTGGDQPQHF	TGTGCCAGCTCACCGACAGGGGGCGATCAGCCCCAGCATTTT
16	TRBV2	TRBD1	.	TRBJ2-7	CASTQSGTGVDYEQYF	TGTGCCAGCACTCAGTCCGGGACAGGGGTCGACTACGAGCAGTACTTC
16	TRBV27	.	.	TRBJ2-4	CASSPGTSDKENIQYF	TGTGCCAGCAGCCCCGGGACATCTGATAAGGAAAACATTCAGTACTTC
15	TRBV27	TRBD2	.	TRBJ2-3	CASSLGGRAGDTQYF	TGTGCCAGCAGTTTAGGCGGGAGGGCCGGAGATACGCAGTATTTT
16	TRBV5-1	TRBD2	.	TRBJ2-3	CASSLGLAGEIDTQYF	TGCGCCAGCAGCTTGGGACTAGCGGGAGAAATAGATACGCAGTATTTT
17	TRBV6-2/TRBV6-3	.	.	TRBJ2-1	CASSYYRDFRGHDEQFF	TGTGCCAGCAGTTACTACCGGGACTTCCGGGGTCACGATGAGCAGTTCTTC
16	TRBV5-8	.	.	TRBJ2-3	CASSLVFGVRTDTQYF	TGTGCCAGCAGCTTGGTATTCGGGGTCAGAACAGATACGCAGTATTTT
19	TRBV5-1	TRBD2	.	TRBJ2-1	CASSQRGLAGSGNFNEQFF	TGCGCCAGCAGCCAAAGGGGACTAGCGGGATCTGGGAATTTCAATGAGCAGTTCTTC
16	TRBV7-9	TRBD1	once	TRBJ1-4	CASSPTRGTGGEKLFF	TGTGCCAGCAGCCCAACGCGGGGGACAGGGGGAGAAAAACTGTTTTTT
16	TRBV30	.	.	TRBJ2-6	CAWSVGTSSGANVLTF	TGTGCCTGGAGTGTTGGGACTTCCTCTGGGGCCAACGTCCTGACTTTC
16	TRBV11-1	TRBD1	.	TRBJ1-1	CASSLIRGLGDTEAFF	TGTGCCAGCAGCTTAATCAGGGGGTTAGGGGACACTGAAGCTTTCTTT
15	TRBV4-2	TRBD1	.	TRBJ1-1	CASSQDPQGDTEAFF	TGTGCCAGCAGCCAAGACCCACAGGGGGACACTGAAGCTTTCTTT
15	TRBV18	TRBD1	.	TRBJ1-4	CASSPRGTGNEKLFF	TGTGCCAGCTCACCGAGAGGGACAGGGAATGAAAAACTGTTTTTT
12	TRBV5-1	.	.	TRBJ2-3	CASSLEGDTQYF	TGCGCCAGCAGCTTGGAGGGGGATACGCAGTATTTT